The rows below give T cell receptor beta chains drawn from one sample of a study of T cell responses to AZD1222 COVID-19 vaccine. Sequencing used immunoSEQ multiplex PCR; TCRdb keeps in-frame clones, though not all of them. Found here are about 86,000 clones, roughly nine tenths of them singletons; the top ten hold 3%. This specimen consisted of peripheral blood, obtained on day 0 of AZD1222 vaccination. The receptors were gathered from an adult in good health. CDR3s include the opening cysteine and the closing phenylalanine or tryptophan. Fields, in order: D gene, V gene, clone size, J gene, CDR3 DNA, CDR3 protein. A D gene is named only where the DNA matches it firmly. Rows may omit the clone size; those that give it use once, few, many or a size class.

TRBD1	TRBV28	.	TRBJ1-2	TGTGCCAGCAGCGCGACAGGGTCCGGCTATGGCTACACCTTC	CASSATGSGYGYTF
TRBD1	TRBV28	once	TRBJ1-5	TGTGCCAGCAGTTTATCGGGACAGGGCCACAATCAGCCCCAGCATTTT	CASSLSGQGHNQPQHF
.	TRBV5-8	.	TRBJ1-6	TGTGCCAGCAGCTTGTACAGGGACGGCGTACCCCTCCACTTT	CASSLYRDGVPLHF
.	TRBV12-3/TRBV12-4	.	TRBJ1-1	TGTGCCAGCAGAGAACAGGGTTTCCCTGAAGCTTTCTTT	CASREQGFPEAFF
.	TRBV6-5	.	TRBJ1-1	TGTGCCAGCAGTTACTCGGGGGGGCATACCACTGAAGCTTTCTTT	CASSYSGGHTTEAFF
.	TRBV12-1	once	TRBJ1-4	TGTGCCAAACTCGCCGACGCCGAGGAAAAACTGTTTTTT	CAKLADAEEKLFF
TRBD2	TRBV28	.	TRBJ2-7	TGTGCCAGCAGAGCAGGACTAGCGGGATACAACGAGCAGTACTTC	CASRAGLAGYNEQYF
.	TRBV18	few	TRBJ1-4	TGTGCCAGCTCTGAAGGGACGGCGAATGAAAAACTGTTTTTT	CASSEGTANEKLFF
.	TRBV6-5	once	TRBJ2-2	TGTGCCAGCAGTTTGTCCCACGGGGAGCTGTTTTTT	CASSLSHGELFF
.	TRBV28	.	TRBJ1-2	TGTGCCAGCAGCATAACAGGGTTAACTAACTATGGCTACACCTTC	CASSITGLTNYGYTF
TRBD1	TRBV5-6	.	TRBJ2-5	TGTGCCAGCAGCTTGGGGTGGACAGGGGCTGAGACCCAGTACTTC	CASSLGWTGAETQYF
.	TRBV5-1	.	TRBJ1-1	TGCGCCAGCAGCCTCGACAGCCTGAACACTGAAGCTTTCTTT	CASSLDSLNTEAFF
TRBD2	TRBV2	.	TRBJ2-1	TGTGCCAGCAAACCCCTAGCGGTCTACAATGAGCAGTTCTTC	CASKPLAVYNEQFF
TRBD1	TRBV6-5	once	TRBJ1-6	TGTGCCAGCAGTTCGACAGGGTCTGGTTCACCCCTCCACTTT	CASSSTGSGSPLHF
.	TRBV25-1	.	TRBJ1-2	TGTGCCAGCAGTGAGAGGGGGATAGTCTATGGCTACACCTTC	CASSERGIVYGYTF
TRBD2	TRBV7-2	.	TRBJ2-1	TGTGCCAGCAGCTTAGGACTAGCGGGGGTCGACAATGAGCAGTTCTTC	CASSLGLAGVDNEQFF
.	TRBV9	.	TRBJ2-7	TGTGCCAGCAGCGTTAGTGACTCCTACGAGCAGTACTTC	CASSVSDSYEQYF
TRBD1	TRBV5-1	.	TRBJ1-1	TGCGCCAGCAGCTTGGGACAGGGGGCGCGGGGCACTGAAGCTTTCTTT	CASSLGQGARGTEAFF
.	TRBV11-2	.	TRBJ1-1	TGTGCCAGCAGCCCCCTACAAACAGGGAGTACTGAAGCTTTCTTT	CASSPLQTGSTEAFF
.	TRBV29-1	.	TRBJ2-1	TGCAGCGGGGGGAGGAGCAATGAGCAGTTCTTC	CSGGRSNEQFF
TRBD1	TRBV12-5	.	TRBJ2-5	TGTGCTAGTGGTTTGGGACAGGGGAGTACGGAGACCCAGTACTTC	CASGLGQGSTETQYF
.	TRBV5-4	.	TRBJ1-2	TGTGCCAGCAGCATGGGTTACGGGGCGCCTGGCTATGGCTACACCTTC	CASSMGYGAPGYGYTF
.	TRBV7-3	.	TRBJ2-3	TGTGCCAGCAGCTTAACTCCCCAAGCCACAGATACGCAGTATTTT	CASSLTPQATDTQYF
.	TRBV6-4	.	TRBJ2-5	TGTGCCAGCACCAAGGGCCGGGAGACCCAGTACTTC	CASTKGRETQYF
.	TRBV9	few	TRBJ1-2	TGTGCCAGCAGCGACACAGGGTTCAACTATGGCTACACCTTC	CASSDTGFNYGYTF
.	TRBV4-1	.	TRBJ1-1	TGCGCCAGCAGCCAGGGCCAGGGCCTGAACACTGAAGCTTTCTTT	CASSQGQGLNTEAFF
.	TRBV14	few	TRBJ1-1	TGTGCCAGCAGCCAAGATCCCGGGAGGGTGGGCACTGAAGCTTTCTTT	CASSQDPGRVGTEAFF
TRBD1	TRBV28	.	TRBJ2-7	TGTGCCAGCAGTTTAACTTTACGGCACACGGACAGGACCTGGGAGCAGTACTTC	CASSLTLRHTDRTWEQYF
TRBD1	TRBV24-1	.	TRBJ2-1	TGTGCCACCAGTGACCCGGGCCGGGACAGGGGTGGTGAGCAGTTCTTC	CATSDPGRDRGGEQFF
TRBD2	TRBV2	.	TRBJ2-1	TGTGCCAGCAGTGTGACTAGCGGGAAGAATGAGCAGTTCTTC	CASSVTSGKNEQFF
.	TRBV11-2	.	TRBJ1-4	TGTGCCAGCAGCTTAGGACAGATCGCAACTAATGAAAAACTGTTTTTT	CASSLGQIATNEKLFF
TRBD2	TRBV11-2	.	TRBJ2-1	TGTGCCAGCAGCTTCGCCGGGACTAGCGGGAGGGGACTCAATGAGCAGTTCTTC	CASSFAGTSGRGLNEQFF
.	TRBV5-1	.	TRBJ1-1	TGCGCCAGCAGCTTGCACGATAAGGATGAAGCTTTCTTT	CASSLHDKDEAFF
TRBD1	TRBV6-6	.	TRBJ1-5	TGTGCCAGCAGTTACCAGGGGGCGGGCAATCAGCCCCAGCATTTT	CASSYQGAGNQPQHF
.	TRBV19	.	TRBJ1-2	TGTGCCAGTAGTATCGAGGGTAACTATGGCTACACCTTC	CASSIEGNYGYTF
.	TRBV29-1	.	TRBJ1-2	TGCAGCGGCGGGACGAACTATGGCTACACCTTC	CSGGTNYGYTF
TRBD1	TRBV27	.	TRBJ1-2	TGTGCCAGCAGATCGGGACAGGGGTACTACACCTTC	CASRSGQGYYTF
.	TRBV10-3	.	TRBJ1-6	TGTGCCATCAGCTCAACAGAAGGGTTTTCACCCCTCCACTTT	CAISSTEGFSPLHF
.	TRBV13	.	TRBJ1-1	TGTGCCAGCAGCTTAGAGGTTGTTGGGGCTTTCTTT	CASSLEVVGAFF
.	TRBV7-9	.	TRBJ1-6	TGTGCCAGCAGCACCGACCGGGGGAATTCACCCCTCCACTTT	CASSTDRGNSPLHF
TRBD2	TRBV7-3	.	TRBJ2-6	TGTGCCAGCAGCGCCCGGACTAGCGGGAAGGGGGCCAACGTCCTGACTTTC	CASSARTSGKGANVLTF
.	TRBV15	.	TRBJ2-1	TGTGCCACCAGCAGAGCTCAGGGGTCGCAGTTCTTC	CATSRAQGSQFF
TRBD1	TRBV6-5	.	TRBJ1-5	TGTGCCAGCAGTAGAGACAGGGGCAATCAGCCCCAGCATTTT	CASSRDRGNQPQHF
.	TRBV30	.	TRBJ2-1	TGTGCCTGGAGTGTCGGGGCGCTTCCGCATGAGCAGTTCTTC	CAWSVGALPHEQFF
.	TRBV9	.	TRBJ2-6	TGTGCCAGCAGCGTAGGGGTGGGAGGTAGGGCCAACGTCCTGACTTTC	CASSVGVGGRANVLTF
.	TRBV7-8	.	TRBJ1-1	TGTGCCAGCAGCTTAGGTTTGGTGTCAGGGACTGAAGCTTTCTTT	CASSLGLVSGTEAFF
TRBD2	TRBV14	once	TRBJ2-7	TGTGCCAGCAGCCAAGAACTAGCGCGGGAGCAGTACTTC	CASSQELAREQYF
TRBD1	TRBV2	once	TRBJ2-1	TGTGCCATCCTCCCCGGGACAGGGACTAATACGTACAATGAGCAGTTCTTC	CAILPGTGTNTYNEQFF
.	TRBV3-1/TRBV3-2	few	TRBJ1-5	TGTGCCAGCAGCCAATATAGCAATCAGCCCCAGCATTTT	CASSQYSNQPQHF
.	TRBV5-3	.	TRBJ1-5	TGTGCCAGAAGCCTTGGCGGGACTCCGGGAGCTAGTGACAATCAGCCCCAGCATTTT	CARSLGGTPGASDNQPQHF
.	TRBV6-1	.	TRBJ2-7	TGTGCCAGCAGTGAAGTAACAGGAGGCTCCTACGAGCAGTACTTC	CASSEVTGGSYEQYF
.	TRBV5-1	once	TRBJ2-1	TGCGCCAGCAGCTTTGGGGGGCCCAATGAGCAGTTCTTC	CASSFGGPNEQFF